This T cell receptor beta chain stems from a study of cytomegalovirus exposure and HLA in healthy donors. The study's findings and limits: A later analysis appeared to link common viral pathogens to several of the most significant clusters.

Per the germline V gene, CDR1 is MNHNS and CDR2 is SASEGT. The CDR3 has 13 residues. V shed 7 bases and J shed 2 bases, with 12 bases lying between them. This clone was detected only once. Its antigen is not identified. In the PCR, 60 Vbeta and 13 Jbeta primers were used. Assay used: immunoSEQ multiplex PCR; TCRdb lists only in-frame clones, some missing. The data show some 70,000 clones, around 82% seen once. This rearrangement joins TRBV6-1 to TRBJ2-7, with D perhaps matching TRBD2 (5 bases). What was sequenced was PBMCs. The clonotype was recovered from a young man in good health and CMV-seronegative. The CDR3 is CASISGSPYEQYF. The CDR3 DNA follows: TGTGCCAGCATTTCGGGAAGTCCCTACGAGCAGTACTTC.